This T cell receptor (beta chain) originates from a study of CD8 T cells in Susac syndrome. RNA totalling about 0.45 to 1 ug underwent reverse transcription with random hexamers. Amplification of the TCR beta CDR3 was carried out by immunoSEQ multiplex PCR, which spanned a total of 54 Vbeta and 13 Jbeta segments. TCRdb reprocessed the immunoSEQ multiplex PCR reads via MiXCR and lists one record per CDR3 protein. The sample records some 150,000 distinct CDR3 sequences, about 95% being singletons. Trimming at V came to 0 bases and at J to 4 bases, leaving 9 bases not matched to a gene. The CDR3 loop spans 17 amino acids. The germline gives CDR1 MNHEY, CDR2 SVGAGI.

The sequence came from a human donor with Susac syndrome. Sequencing was performed on CD4+ T cells from PBMCs. The chain recombines TRBV6-5 with TRBJ2-1; 7 nucleotides match TRBD2. This CDR3 is CASSYSRLADRYNEQFF. The DNA of the CDR3 is TGTGCCAGCAGTTACTCGAGGCTAGCGGACCGTTACAATGAGCAGTTCTTC.